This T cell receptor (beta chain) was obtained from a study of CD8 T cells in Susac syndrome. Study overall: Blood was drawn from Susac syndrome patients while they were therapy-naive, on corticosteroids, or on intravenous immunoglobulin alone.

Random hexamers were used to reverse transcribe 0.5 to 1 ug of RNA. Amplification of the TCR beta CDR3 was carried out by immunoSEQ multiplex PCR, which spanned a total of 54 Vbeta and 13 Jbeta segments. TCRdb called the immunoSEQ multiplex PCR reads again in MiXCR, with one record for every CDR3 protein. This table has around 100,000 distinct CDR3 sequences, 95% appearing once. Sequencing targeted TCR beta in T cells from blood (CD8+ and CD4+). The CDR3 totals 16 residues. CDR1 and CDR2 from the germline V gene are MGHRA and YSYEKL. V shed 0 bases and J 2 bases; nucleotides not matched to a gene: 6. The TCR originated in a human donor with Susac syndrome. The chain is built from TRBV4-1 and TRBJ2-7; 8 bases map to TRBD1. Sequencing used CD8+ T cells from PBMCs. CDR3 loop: CASSQDHRTGTYEQYF. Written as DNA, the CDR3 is TGCGCCAGCAGCCAAGATCATAGGACAGGGACCTACGAGCAGTACTTC.